This T cell receptor beta chain emerged from a study of blood T cell repertoires in COVID-19. Background on the study: Samples representing acute and convalescent COVID-19 were sourced from the United States, Italy and Spain. PBMCs, B-cell-depleted T cells, or T cells were the source of the cDNA or gDNA that made up the material.

From germline, CDR1 is LGHDT and CDR2 YNNKEL (reference sequence). J lost 8 bases, V lost 1 base, and 9 bases had no gene match. The CDR3 sequence is 15 residues long. In the original workflow: Estimation of nucleated cell counts relied on the amplification of reference gene primers. Repertoires were generated with immunoSEQ multiplex PCR, while TCRdb's copy carries only in-frame clones and drops some. The D gene and trimming were derived from the DNA, and the V and J assignments and clone size from that table. The sample includes some 220,000 clones, approximately 84% seen only once; the top ten take approximately 2.6%.

This chain joins TRBV3-1 (or the pseudogene TRBV3-2) and TRBJ1-2; TRBD1 agrees at 8 bases. The sequencing input was peripheral blood. This receptor was identified in a man aged 45-65 years who had recovered from COVID-19. DNA for the CDR3: TGTGCCAGCAGCCAAGTGACAGGGGCGGGCTACGGCTACACCTTC. Its protein product is CASSQVTGAGYGYTF.